The T cell receptor (beta chain) described here comes from a study of shared clonotypes between healthy human individuals. Trimming took 2 bases from V and 4 from J, leaving 19 bases between them. The CDR3 loop spans 17 amino acids. Germline CDR1 is SGHRS and CDR2 is YFSETQ. The data were produced by immunoSEQ multiplex PCR, yet TCRdb's version contains in-frame clones alone and is incomplete. The sample includes 2.3 million or so clones, 85% to 95% of them seen just once. The sequencing sample was made of naive CD4+ T cells from PBMCs. The subset is: CD45RA+ positively selected. This receptor was obtained from a man between 18 and 35 years old in good health. Some clones in this sample may be carry-over from other donors' samples. The V call is TRBV5-1, the J call TRBJ2-1; weak D call: TRBD1 (6 bases). The CDR3 here is CASSLNPLGQGYNEQFF. The CDR3 region has the DNA TGCGCCAGCAGCTTAAATCCCCTCGGCCAGGGGTACAATGAGCAGTTCTTC. Combining the CDR3 with reference TRBV5-1 and TRBJ2-1 gives the whole variable domain KAGVTQTPRYLIKTRGQQVTLSCSPISGHRSVSWYQQTPGQGLQFLFEYFSETQRNKGNFPGRFSGRQFSNSRSEMNVSTLELGDSALYLCASSLNPLGQGYNEQFFGPGTRLTVL.